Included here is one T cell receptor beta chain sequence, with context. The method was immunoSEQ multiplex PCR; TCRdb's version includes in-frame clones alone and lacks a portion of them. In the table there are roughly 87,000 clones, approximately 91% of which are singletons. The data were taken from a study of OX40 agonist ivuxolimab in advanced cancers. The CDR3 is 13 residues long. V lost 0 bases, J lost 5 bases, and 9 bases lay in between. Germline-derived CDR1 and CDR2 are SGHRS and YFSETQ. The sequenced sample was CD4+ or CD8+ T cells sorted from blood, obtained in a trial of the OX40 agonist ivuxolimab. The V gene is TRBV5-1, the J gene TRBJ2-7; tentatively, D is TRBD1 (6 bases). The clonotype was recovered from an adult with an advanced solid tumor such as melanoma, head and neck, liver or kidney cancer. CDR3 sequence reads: CASSLDRVNEQYF. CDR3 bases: TGCGCCAGCAGCTTGGACAGGGTCAACGAGCAGTACTTC.